This TCR beta chain was identified during a study of cytomegalovirus exposure and HLA in healthy donors. Germline V gene lookup returns CDR1 MDHEN and CDR2 SYDVKM. The CDR3 loop spans 15 amino acids. V lost 4 bases to trimming and J lost 3 bases; unmatched junction nucleotides: 9. There are a few counts of this clone. Antigen: not known. Study-level results: Sequencing likely generated an artifact that appeared as a cluster of highly shared sequence variants. Among TCR sequences, most were rare, though some public TCRs appeared in many donors. Among TCR beta chains of equal frequency, HLA-associated ones were more clonally expanded in a later analysis.

In the PCR, 60 Vbeta and 13 Jbeta primers were used. Clones were read by immunoSEQ multiplex PCR, and TCRdb kept only the in-frame ones, dropping some. Among 160,000 or so clones listed, around 77% were seen once. The sequence was obtained from a man aged 45 to 65 in good health and CMV-seropositive. V and J are TRBV28 and TRBJ2-7; the match to TRBD1 covers 7 bases. Sample: PBMCs. DNA for the CDR3: TGTGCCAGCAGTTGGGACAGTTTATCGCTCTACGAGCAGTACTTC. This gives the protein CASSWDSLSLYEQYF. Full variable domain (rest looked up from reference TRBV28 and TRBJ2-7): DVKVTQSSRYLVKRTGEKVFLECVQDMDHENMFWYRQDPGLGLRLIYFSYDVKMKEKGDIPEGYSVSREKKERFSLILESASTNQTSMYLCASSWDSLSLYEQYFGPGTRLTVT.